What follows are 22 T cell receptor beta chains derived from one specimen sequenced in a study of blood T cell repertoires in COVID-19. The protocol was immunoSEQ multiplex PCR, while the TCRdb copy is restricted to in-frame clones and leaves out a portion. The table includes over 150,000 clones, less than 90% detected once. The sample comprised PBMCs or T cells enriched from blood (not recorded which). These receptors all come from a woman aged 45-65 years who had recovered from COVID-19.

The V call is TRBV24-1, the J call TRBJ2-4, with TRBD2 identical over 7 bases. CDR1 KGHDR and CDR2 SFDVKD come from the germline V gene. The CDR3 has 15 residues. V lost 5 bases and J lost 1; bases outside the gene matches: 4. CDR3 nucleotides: TGTGCCACCAGTGGGGCGGGGGAGGCCAAAAACATTCAGTACTTC. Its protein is CATSGAGEAKNIQYF.

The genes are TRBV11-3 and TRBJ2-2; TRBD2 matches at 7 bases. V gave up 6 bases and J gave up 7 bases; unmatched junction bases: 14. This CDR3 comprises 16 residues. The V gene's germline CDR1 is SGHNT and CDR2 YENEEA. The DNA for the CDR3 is TGTGCCAGCAGTTTACTAGCGCCCCGGGGGGTCGGGGAGCTGTTTTTT. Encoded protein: CASSLLAPRGVGELFF.

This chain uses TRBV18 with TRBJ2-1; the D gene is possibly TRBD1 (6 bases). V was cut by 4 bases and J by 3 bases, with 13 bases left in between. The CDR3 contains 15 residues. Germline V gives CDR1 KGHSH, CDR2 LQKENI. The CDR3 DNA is TGTGCCAGCTCACTACAGGGTAGGGTCTACAATGAGCAGTTCTTC. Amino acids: CASSLQGRVYNEQFF.

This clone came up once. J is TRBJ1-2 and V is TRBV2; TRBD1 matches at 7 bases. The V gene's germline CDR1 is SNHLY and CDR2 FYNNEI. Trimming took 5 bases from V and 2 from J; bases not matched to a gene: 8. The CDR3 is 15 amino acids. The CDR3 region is CASSSPQTGNYGYTF. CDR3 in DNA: TGTGCCAGCAGTTCCCCCCAGACAGGGAACTATGGCTACACCTTC.

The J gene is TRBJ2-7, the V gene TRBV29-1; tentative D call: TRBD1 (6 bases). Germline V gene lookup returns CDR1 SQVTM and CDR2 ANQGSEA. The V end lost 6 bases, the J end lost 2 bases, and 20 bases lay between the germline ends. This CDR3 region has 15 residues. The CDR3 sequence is CSVQIHPGQPYEQYF. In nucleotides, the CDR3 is TGCAGCGTCCAAATCCACCCCGGACAGCCCTACGAGCAGTACTTC.

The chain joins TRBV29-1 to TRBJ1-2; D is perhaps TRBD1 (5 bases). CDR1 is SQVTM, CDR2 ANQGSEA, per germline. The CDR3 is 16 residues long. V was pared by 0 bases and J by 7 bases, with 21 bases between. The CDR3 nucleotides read TGCAGCGTTGAAGATAAACCGGGACTTACGGGGAGTGGCTACACCTTC. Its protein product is CSVEDKPGLTGSGYTF. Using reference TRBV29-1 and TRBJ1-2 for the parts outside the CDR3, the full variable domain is SAVISQKPSRDICQRGTSLTIQCQVDSQVTMMFWYRQQPGQSLTLIATANQGSEATYESGFVIDKFPISRPNLTFSTLTVSNMSPEDSSIYLCSVEDKPGLTGSGYTFGSGTRLTVV.

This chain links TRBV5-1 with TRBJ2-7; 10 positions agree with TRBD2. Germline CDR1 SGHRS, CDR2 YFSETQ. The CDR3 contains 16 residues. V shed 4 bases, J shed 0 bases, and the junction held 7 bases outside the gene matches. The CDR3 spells CASSGGLAYSSYEQYF. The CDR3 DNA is TGCGCCAGCAGCGGGGGACTAGCGTACAGCTCCTACGAGCAGTACTTC. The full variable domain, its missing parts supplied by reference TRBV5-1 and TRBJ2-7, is KAGVTQTPRYLIKTRGQQVTLSCSPISGHRSVSWYQQTPGQGLQFLFEYFSETQRNKGNFPGRFSGRQFSNSRSEMNVSTLELGDSALYLCASSGGLAYSSYEQYFGPGTRLTVT.

CDR3 loop: CASSFRVNEQFF. CDR3 nucleotide sequence: TGTGCCAGCAGCTTTAGAGTCAATGAGCAGTTCTTC. The J gene is TRBJ2-1, the V gene TRBV28, with no clear D. The CDR3 length is 12 residues. Between the trimmed V and J ends, which lost 6 bases and 6 bases, there was a span of 9 bases. The germline CDR1 and CDR2 sequences are MDHEN and SYDVKM.

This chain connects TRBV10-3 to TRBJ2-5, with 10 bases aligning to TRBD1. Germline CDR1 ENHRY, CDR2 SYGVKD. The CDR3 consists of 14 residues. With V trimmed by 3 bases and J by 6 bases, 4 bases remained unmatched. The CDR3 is CAISEGTGVKTQYF. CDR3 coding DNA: TGTGCCATCAGTGAAGGGACAGGGGTGAAGACCCAGTACTTC.

CDR3 sequence: CASSLRGGGVYEQYF. The CDR3 nucleotides read TGTGCCAGCAGCTTGAGGGGAGGAGGAGTCTACGAGCAGTACTTC. The J gene is TRBJ2-7, the V gene TRBV5-6, with D tentatively TRBD2 (6 bases). The CDR3 has 15 residues. Trimming removed 1 base from V and 3 bases from J, with 14 bases in between. Germline V gene lookup returns CDR1 SGHDT and CDR2 YYEEEE.

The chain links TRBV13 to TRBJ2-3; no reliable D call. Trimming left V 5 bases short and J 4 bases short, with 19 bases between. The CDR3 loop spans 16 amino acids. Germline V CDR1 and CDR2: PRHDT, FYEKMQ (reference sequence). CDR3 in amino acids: CASSARGGSVADTQYF. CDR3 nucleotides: TGTGCCAGCAGCGCCCGAGGTGGTAGTGTGGCAGATACGCAGTATTTT.

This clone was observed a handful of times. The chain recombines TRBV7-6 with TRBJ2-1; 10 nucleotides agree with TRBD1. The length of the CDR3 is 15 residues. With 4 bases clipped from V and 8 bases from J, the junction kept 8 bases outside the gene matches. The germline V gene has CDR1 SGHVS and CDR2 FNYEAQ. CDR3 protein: CASSSRQGAGYEQFF. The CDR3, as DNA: TGTGCCAGCAGCTCTAGACAGGGGGCGGGCTATGAGCAGTTCTTC.

CDR3 loop: CASSPLGGPLRGNEQFF. DNA of the CDR3: TGTGCCAGCTCACCCCTCGGGGGACCCCTGCGAGGGAATGAGCAGTTCTTC. The V and J genes are TRBV18 and TRBJ2-1; possibly TRBD2 for D (6 bases). Germline V lookup: CDR1 KGHSH, CDR2 LQKENI. CDR3 size: 17 residues. V was shortened by 3 bases and J by 7 bases, with 22 bases between the two germline ends.

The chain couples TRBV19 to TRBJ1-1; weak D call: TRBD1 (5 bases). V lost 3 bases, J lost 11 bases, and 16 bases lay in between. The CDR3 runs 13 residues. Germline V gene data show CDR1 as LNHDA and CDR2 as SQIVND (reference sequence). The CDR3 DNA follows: TGTGCCAGTAGTATGGAGGGCGGAGGGGTCGCTTTCTTT. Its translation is CASSMEGGGVAFF.

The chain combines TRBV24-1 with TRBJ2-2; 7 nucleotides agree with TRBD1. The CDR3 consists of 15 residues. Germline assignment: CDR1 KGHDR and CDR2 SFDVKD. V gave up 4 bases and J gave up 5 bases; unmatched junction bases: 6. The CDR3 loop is CATSEQDRDTGELFF. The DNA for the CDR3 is TGTGCCACCAGTGAACAAGACAGGGATACCGGGGAGCTGTTTTTT.

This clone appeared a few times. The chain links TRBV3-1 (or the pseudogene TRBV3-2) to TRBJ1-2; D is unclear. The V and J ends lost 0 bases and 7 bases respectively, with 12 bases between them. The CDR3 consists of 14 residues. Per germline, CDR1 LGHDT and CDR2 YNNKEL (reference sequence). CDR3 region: CASSQEVRATGYTF. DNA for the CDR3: TGTGCCAGCAGCCAAGAAGTGAGGGCAACTGGCTACACCTTC.

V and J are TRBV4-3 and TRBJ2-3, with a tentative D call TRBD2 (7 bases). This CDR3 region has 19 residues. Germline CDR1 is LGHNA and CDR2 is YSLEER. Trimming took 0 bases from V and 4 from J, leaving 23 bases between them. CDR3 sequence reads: CASSQDSGGMAGEADTQYF. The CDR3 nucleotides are TGCGCCAGCAGCCAAGATTCGGGGGGTATGGCAGGGGAGGCAGATACGCAGTATTTT.

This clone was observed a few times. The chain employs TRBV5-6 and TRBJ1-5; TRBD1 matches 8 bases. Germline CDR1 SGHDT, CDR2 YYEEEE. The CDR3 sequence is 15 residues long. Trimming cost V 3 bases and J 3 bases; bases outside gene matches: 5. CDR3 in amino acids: CASSYGQGINQPQHF. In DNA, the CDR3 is TGTGCCAGCAGCTACGGACAGGGAATCAATCAGCCCCAGCATTTT. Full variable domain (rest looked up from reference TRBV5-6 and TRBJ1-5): DAGVTQSPTHLIKTRGQQVTLRCSPKSGHDTVSWYQQALGQGPQFIFQYYEEEERQRGNFPDRFSGHQFPNYSSELNVNALLLGDSALYLCASSYGQGINQPQHFGDGTRLSIL.

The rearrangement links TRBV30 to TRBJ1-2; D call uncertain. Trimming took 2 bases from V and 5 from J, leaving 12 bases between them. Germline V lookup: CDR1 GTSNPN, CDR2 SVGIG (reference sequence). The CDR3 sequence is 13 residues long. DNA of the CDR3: TGTGCCTGGAGTAAAGGACTAATGTATGGCTACACCTTC. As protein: CAWSKGLMYGYTF.

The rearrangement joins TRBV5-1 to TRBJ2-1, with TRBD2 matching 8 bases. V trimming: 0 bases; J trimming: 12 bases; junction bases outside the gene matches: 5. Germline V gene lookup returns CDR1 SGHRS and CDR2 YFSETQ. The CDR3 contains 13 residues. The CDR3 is CASSLGLAGGQFF. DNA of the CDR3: TGCGCCAGCAGCTTGGGGCTAGCGGGTGGGCAGTTCTTC.

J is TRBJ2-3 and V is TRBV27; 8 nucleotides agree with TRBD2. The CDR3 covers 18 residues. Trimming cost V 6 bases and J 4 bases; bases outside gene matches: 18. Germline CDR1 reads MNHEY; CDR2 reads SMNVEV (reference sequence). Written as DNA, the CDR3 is TGTGCCAGCAGCACCTTCATTAGCGGGAAGGAGGGCGCAGATACGCAGTATTTT. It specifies CASSTFISGKEGADTQYF.

CDR3 in amino acids: CASSLGPGSPQFF. The CDR3 region has the DNA TGTGCCAGCAGCTTAGGTCCCGGGTCCCCCCAGTTCTTC. The chain recombines TRBV7-9 with TRBJ2-1; no reliable D call. The V end lost 1 base, the J end lost 13 bases, and 14 bases lay between the germline ends. Germline assignment: CDR1 SEHNR and CDR2 FQNEAQ (reference sequence). The length of the CDR3 is 13 residues.